This T cell receptor (beta chain) was sequenced for a study of blood T cell repertoires in COVID-19 (dated by TCRdb to about 2020). For the study in its entirety: Samples from collaborators originated in the United States, Italy and Spain and spanned both the acute and convalescent phases of COVID-19. The sample metadata nearly always contained a de-identified subject ID, COVID-19 status, age in years and sex. Where available, HLA class I and class II types were obtained from metadata supplied by the sample provider rather than from assay-based typing. The material from the prospective study consisted of cDNA or gDNA derived from T cells, B-cell-depleted T cells, or PBMCs. A freely available public database, intended as a resource for researchers studying the immune response to SARS-CoV-2, is where the repertoires were released. Deeply sampled blood TCRbeta repertoires from subjects exposed to, actively infected with, or recovered from COVID-19 were included in the dataset. Samples came from the ongoing ImmuneRACE study (first 160 participants) plus 1,254 subjects from 6 global collaborators.

CDR1 and CDR2 are read off the germline V gene as ENHRY and SYGVKD. The V end loses 6 bases and the J end loses 0 bases, and a stretch of 11 bases separates them. The CDR3 holds 14 amino acids from the cysteine to the phenylalanine. The CDR3 DNA has 42 bases and is translated from base 1. The research as a whole found: Clinical and demographic metadata were provided uncurated, with the amount varying by source and participant.

A word on this clone: Its antigen target is currently unknown. Base qualities are not at hand, and no much larger clone is one base apart.

The immunoSEQ Assay, a bias-controlled multiplex PCR, was used to amplify TCRbeta CDR3 regions from genomic DNA. Turning to the authors' computational methods: The number of nucleated cells in each sample was estimated from the amplification of reference gene primers within the assay. To quantify the absolute abundance of each unique TCRbeta CDR3 rearrangement, sequence reads were collapsed and filtered. For each sample, productive Simpson clonality was calculated by taking the square root of Simpson's diversity index across productive rearrangements. TCRdb stores this immuneACCESS table with in-frame sequences only. Part of the clones is absent; in the studies checked, under half of the shortfall reflects unresolved V genes, and no reason is known for the rest. From that table come the V and J calls and clone size; the DNA was used to work out D and trimming. The sample table shows 200,000 to 250,000 clones, and more than 75% are seen once. The ten largest account for around 6.5% of the sample.

The collaborating institutions used their own protocols to collect whole blood in K2EDTA tubes. Collaborator samples were shipped for TCRbeta analysis as frozen whole blood, isolated PBMCs, or DNA extracted from either sample type. Recombination connected TRBV10-3 to TRBJ1-1; a tentative D match to TRBD1 spans 6 bases. Sequenced input: peripheral blood. The sequence derives from an elderly man with acute or convalescent COVID-19. For the CDR3, the sequence is CAIRDSRMNTEAFF. The sequenced DNA is TGTGCCATCAGGGACAGCCGCATGAACACTGAAGCTTTCTTT.